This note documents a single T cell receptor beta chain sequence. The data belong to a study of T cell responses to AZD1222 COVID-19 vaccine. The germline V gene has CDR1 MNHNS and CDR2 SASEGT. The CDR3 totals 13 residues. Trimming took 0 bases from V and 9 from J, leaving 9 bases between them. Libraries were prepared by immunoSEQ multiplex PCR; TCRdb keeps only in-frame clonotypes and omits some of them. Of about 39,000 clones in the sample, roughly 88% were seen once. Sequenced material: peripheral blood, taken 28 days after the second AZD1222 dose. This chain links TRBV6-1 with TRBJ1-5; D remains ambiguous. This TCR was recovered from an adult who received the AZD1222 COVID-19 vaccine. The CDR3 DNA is TGTGCCAGCAGTGAAGCGCTCCAGATGCCCCAGCATTTT. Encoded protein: CASSEALQMPQHF.